The 5 T cell receptor beta chains given below trace back to one sample, sequenced in a study of regulatory T cells in long-lasting Graves disease (TCRdb year 2021). According to the study, the label for this sample's time point signals: newly diagnosed GD, antithyroid drugs for less than 3 months. For both TCR sequencing and RNA sequencing, RNA was extracted from PBMCs in TRIzol. Libraries were constructed by multiplex PCR. TCRdb names Illumina HiSeq 4000 as the instrument used. To build TCR beta libraries, CDR3 regions were amplified by Arm-PCR using iRepertoire HTBI primers. TCRdb reworked the public reads: Q25 trimming with fastp, MiXCR clone assembly, productive beta chains retained. Rows with a matching CDR3 protein are joined into one entry that keeps the most common DNA and genes. A total of 550,000 to 600,000 distinct CDR3 sequences appear in this sample, roughly 15% of them only once. Together, the top ten hold 12% of the sample.

The same data also contributed to another study, on T cells in Graves' hyperthyroidism and ophthalmopathy.

This specimen consisted of peripheral blood mononuclear cells (PBMCs), obtained at new diagnosis, from a patient treated with antithyroid drugs. These receptors were collected from a man younger than 35 with Graves disease. Donor details come from another sample of the same person, matched by shared clones.

This clonotype has a handful of counts. This chain connects TRBV6-1 to TRBJ1-4; weak D call: TRBD1 (6 bases). The CDR3 length is 15 residues. Germline values: CDR1 MNHNS, CDR2 SASEGT. V lost 2 bases and J lost 8, with 15 bases in between. The CDR3 here is CASSEKGGGDEKLFF. Written as DNA, the CDR3 is TGTGCCAGCAGTGAAAAAGGGGGAGGGGACGAAAAACTGTTTTTT.

This clonotype was counted at least ten times. One junction end does not reproduce the germline sequence, and a read error may be involved. The CDR3 DNA sequence: TGTGCCAGCAGTTTTTCCGGGGGCGGGGATACGCAGTATTTT. Amino acids: CASSFSGGGDTQYF. The chain is built from TRBV5-1 and TRBJ2-3, with D perhaps given as TRBD1 or TRBD2 (6 bases each). The CDR3 contains 14 residues. Germline V lookup: CDR1 SGHRS, CDR2 YFSETQ.

This clonotype was counted only a few times. The germline gene is not matched at one end of the junction; a read error may be the cause. The chain carries TRBV11-2 and TRBJ2-7; no clear D gene. This CDR3 is built from 15 residues. Germline V gives CDR1 SGHAT, CDR2 FQNNGV. The DNA for the CDR3 is TGTGCCAGCAGCGTAGATACCAGCGACTCCTACGAGCAGTACTTC. Residues: CASSVDTSDSYEQYF.

This clonotype was observed a few times. The chain uses TRBV27 and TRBJ1-2; D is uncertain. With 4 bases removed from V and 6 bases from J, the gap between germline ends came to 6 bases. The CDR3 is 11 residues long. Looked up from germline, CDR1 is MNHEY and CDR2 is SMNVEV (reference sequence). CDR3 coding DNA: TGTGCCAGCAGTTCGGTGGATGGCTACACCTTC. Its protein is CASSSVDGYTF.

A remark on this clonotype: This may stem from a read error, because a much larger clone lies one nucleotide away. The chain has TRBV13 and TRBJ2-7; 13 bases are shared with TRBD2. The germline CDR1 and CDR2 sequences are PRHDT and FYEKMQ (reference sequence). The V gene end was trimmed by 5 bases and the J gene end by 2 bases; junction bases not matched to a gene: 3. The CDR3 has 15 residues. The CDR3 spells CASSAGLAGAYEQYF. The CDR3 DNA follows: TGTGCCAGCAGCGCCGGACTAGCGGGGGCCTACGAGCAGTACTTC.